One and the same sample provided the 5 T cell receptor beta chains below, sequenced in a study of blood T cell repertoires in COVID-19. The assay was immunoSEQ multiplex PCR, and TCRdb's table has in-frame clones only and misses some. Of about 170,000 clones in the sample, roughly 86% were seen once. Sequenced sample: peripheral blood. Every receptor here comes from a man between 40 and 49 years old who had recovered from COVID-19.

The J gene is TRBJ1-3, the V gene TRBV7-9, with unresolved D. The CDR3 extends over 14 amino acids. CDR1 is SEHNR and CDR2 is FQNEAQ in the germline V gene (reference sequence). Trimming cost V 5 bases and J 0 bases, with 8 bases left between them. This CDR3 is CASSPPSSGNTIYF. Here the CDR3 DNA reads TGTGCCAGCAGCCCCCCCAGCTCTGGAAACACCATATATTTT.

V is TRBV7-2 and J is TRBJ1-3; perhaps TRBD1 as D (5 bases). The CDR3 consists of 15 residues. Germline V gene data show CDR1 as SGHTA and CDR2 as FQGNSA. With 1 base removed from V and 2 bases from J, the gap between germline ends came to 9 bases. The CDR3: CASSLEDRTGNTIYF. The CDR3 DNA reads TGTGCCAGCAGCTTAGAAGACAGAACTGGAAACACCATATATTTT.

The genes are TRBV29-1 and TRBJ2-7; tentatively, D is TRBD1 (6 bases). The CDR3 is 13 residues long. The germline gives CDR1 SQVTM, CDR2 ANQGSEA. Between the trimmed V and J ends, which lost 5 bases and 5 bases, there was a span of 16 bases. This CDR3 reads CSVIRDKRDEQYF. In DNA form, the CDR3 reads TGCAGCGTTATCCGGGACAAGAGGGACGAGCAGTACTTC.

The chain uses TRBV28 and TRBJ1-6; TRBD1 aligns across 8 bases. J was trimmed by 3 bases and V by 3 bases; bases with no gene match: 4. The CDR3 consists of 16 residues. Per the germline V gene, CDR1 is MDHEN and CDR2 is SYDVKM. This CDR3 is CASSLFGQGYNSPLHF. CDR3 nucleotide sequence: TGTGCCAGCAGTTTGTTCGGACAGGGCTATAATTCACCCCTCCACTTT.

The chain employs TRBV19 and TRBJ2-3; the match to TRBD1 covers 9 bases. Germline V gene lookup returns CDR1 LNHDA and CDR2 SQIVND (reference sequence). Trimming at V came to 0 bases and at J to 5 bases, leaving 6 bases not matched to a gene. This CDR3 comprises 16 residues. CDR3 in DNA: TGTGCCAGTAGTATAGACGGGACAGGGTTACAAGATACGCAGTATTTT. Translation: CASSIDGTGLQDTQYF.